A single sample is the source of the 31 T cell receptor beta chains below, sequenced in a study of cytomegalovirus exposure and HLA in healthy donors. The PCR had 60 Vbeta and 13 Jbeta primers. The table came from immunoSEQ multiplex PCR; TCRdb's copy has only in-frame clones and leaves some out. The repertoire consists of some 140,000 clones, with approximately 80% occurring once and the leading ten covering roughly 13%. The sample taken for sequencing was PBMCs. The origin of the receptors is a man aged 25 to 40 in good health and CMV-seropositive.

The V gene is TRBV29-1, the J gene TRBJ2-2; 8 bases are a match to TRBD2. The V gene's germline CDR1 is SQVTM and CDR2 ANQGSEA. V was clipped by 7 bases and J by 2 bases; unmatched bases: 6. The CDR3 covers 14 residues. CDR3 region: CSAHSGTNTGELFF. The DNA of the CDR3 is TGCAGCGCCCATAGCGGGACAAACACCGGGGAGCTGTTTTTT.

The DNA for the CDR3 is TGCGCCAGCAGCTTCAATAGCGGGAGTAGCGGAGATACGCAGTATTTT. As protein: CASSFNSGSSGDTQYF. The V and J genes are TRBV5-1 and TRBJ2-3, with 9 bases that match TRBD2. The CDR3 is 16 residues long. V lost 2 bases, J lost 5 bases, and 9 bases stayed unmatched. Per the germline V gene, CDR1 is SGHRS and CDR2 is YFSETQ.

This clone was found a few times. The chain links TRBV4-2 to TRBJ2-5; possible D gene TRBD2, 5 bases. Trimming stripped 6 bases from V and 3 bases from J, with 5 bases between. The germline CDR1 and CDR2 sequences are LGHNA and YNFKEQ. CDR3 size: 11 residues. Written as DNA, the CDR3 is TGTGCCAGCAGGCGGGAAGAGACCCAGTACTTC. Translated, it gives CASRREETQYF.

The V gene is TRBV5-6, the J gene TRBJ1-5, with D maybe TRBD1 (5 bases). Germline V lookup: CDR1 SGHDT, CDR2 YYEEEE. The CDR3 runs to 14 residues. Between the trimmed V and J ends, which lost 2 bases and 4 bases, there was a span of 10 bases. CDR3 nucleotides: TGTGCCAGCAGCTTAGGGACTGAAAATCAGCCCCAGCATTTT. This encodes CASSLGTENQPQHF. Complete variable domain (other parts from reference TRBV5-6 and TRBJ1-5): DAGVTQSPTHLIKTRGQQVTLRCSPKSGHDTVSWYQQALGQGPQFIFQYYEEEERQRGNFPDRFSGHQFPNYSSELNVNALLLGDSALYLCASSLGTENQPQHFGDGTRLSIL.

The chain couples TRBV5-6 to TRBJ2-7; 7 nucleotides align to TRBD2. Per germline, CDR1 SGHDT and CDR2 YYEEEE. This CDR3 region has 17 residues. Unmatched junction bases numbered 13, after V lost 0 bases and J lost 4 bases. Here the CDR3 reads CASSLDGLREYAYEQYF. The DNA for the CDR3 is TGTGCCAGCAGCTTGGATGGATTGCGGGAGTACGCGTACGAGCAGTACTTC.

V gene TRBV5-1 combines with J gene TRBJ2-5; D is unclear. CDR1 and CDR2 from the germline V gene are SGHRS and YFSETQ. The CDR3 is 15 residues long. Trimming shortened V by 4 bases and J by 1 base, and 14 bases separated the two germline ends. In DNA, the CDR3 is TGCGCCAGCAGCCCTAGATTCGCAGTCCAAGAGACCCAGTACTTC. It translates to CASSPRFAVQETQYF.

In this sample, this clone turned up a few times. This chain links TRBV7-9 with TRBJ1-2; 7 bases align to TRBD1. The V gene end was trimmed by 4 bases and the J gene end by 7 bases; junction bases not matched to a gene: 6. This CDR3 spans 13 amino acids. The germline V gene has CDR1 SEHNR and CDR2 FQNEAQ (reference sequence). CDR3: CASSYGTECGYTF. The CDR3 DNA reads as TGTGCCAGCAGCTACGGGACAGAATGTGGCTACACCTTC.

V usage is TRBV7-2 and J usage is TRBJ1-1; D gene ambiguous. The V gene lost 3 bases and the J gene lost 4 bases, with 12 bases spanning the gap. This CDR3 spans 14 amino acids. Germline lookup yields CDR1 SGHTA and CDR2 FQGNSA. For the CDR3, the DNA is TGTGCCAGCAGCTTCTTTTACGGAGGCACTGAAGCTTTCTTT. Translated: CASSFFYGGTEAFF.

This chain uses TRBV5-1 with TRBJ2-6; 7 nucleotides agree with TRBD1. Germline-derived CDR1 and CDR2 are SGHRS and YFSETQ. Trimming removed 1 base from V and 0 bases from J; junction bases left unmatched: 7. The CDR3 has 18 amino acids. CDR3 DNA: TGCGCCAGCAGCTTGTACGGACAGGAGACCTCTGGGGCCAACGTCCTGACTTTC. Its protein product is CASSLYGQETSGANVLTF.

The J gene is TRBJ2-3, the V gene TRBV27; a weak D match, TRBD2 (6 bases). The ends were cut back, 6 bases at V and 8 bases at J, with 15 bases in the middle. Germline-derived CDR1 and CDR2 are MNHEY and SMNVEV (reference sequence). The CDR3 contains 13 residues. The CDR3: CASRIGTLGTQYF. The CDR3 nucleotides are TGTGCCAGCAGAATAGGGACTTTAGGTACGCAGTATTTT.

This chain uses TRBV19 with TRBJ2-1, with 9 bases aligning to TRBD2. CDR1 and CDR2 (germline): LNHDA, SQIVND (reference sequence). Trimming cost V 5 bases and J 6 bases; bases outside gene matches: 2. This CDR3 has 13 residues. As DNA, the CDR3 is TGTGCCAGTAGTCCACTAGCGGGCAATGAGCAGTTCTTC. It codes for CASSPLAGNEQFF.

The chain links TRBV10-3 to TRBJ2-5; 13 nucleotides match TRBD2. Matching the DNA end better, TRBJ2-7 makes the J call doubtful. Germline lookup yields CDR1 ENHRY and CDR2 SYGVKD. The CDR3 runs to 14 residues. The CDR3 DNA sequence: TGTGCCATCAGGGGACTAGCGGGGCCCTACGAGCAGTACTTC. Its translation is CAIRGLAGPYEQYF.

The chain is built from TRBV19 and TRBJ2-7; D may be TRBD2 (6 bases). Trimming removed 0 bases from V and 3 bases from J, with 9 bases in between. CDR3 length equals 14 residues. Per germline, CDR1 LNHDA and CDR2 SQIVND (reference sequence). CDR3 sequence (DNA): TGTGCCAGTAGTATAGATCTGCGGGGCTACGAGCAGTACTTC. It is translated as CASSIDLRGYEQYF.

V and J are TRBV27 and TRBJ2-7; 11 positions agree with TRBD2. CDR1 is MNHEY, CDR2 SMNVEV, per germline (reference sequence). The CDR3 contains 14 residues. J was trimmed by 4 bases and V by 7 bases; bases with no gene match: 6. CDR3 coding DNA: TGTGCCAGCACTTCTAGCGGGAGGCGATACGAGCAGTACTTC. Amino acid sequence: CASTSSGRRYEQYF.

The chain couples TRBV2 to TRBJ2-7; D is uncertain. Germline loops: CDR1 SNHLY, CDR2 FYNNEI. The germline V and J ends were trimmed by 1 base and 2 bases, with 6 bases remaining between them. This CDR3 has 13 residues. The DNA of the CDR3 is TGTGCCAGCAGTGAAGACCGCGCCTACGAGCAGTACTTC. Protein sequence: CASSEDRAYEQYF. The whole variable domain, filled in from reference TRBV2 and TRBJ2-7, reads EPEVTQTPSHQVTQMGQEVILRCVPISNHLYFYWYRQILGQKVEFLVSFYNNEISEKSEIFDDQFSVERPDGSNFTLKIRSTKLEDSAMYFCASSEDRAYEQYFGPGTRLTVT.

The CDR3 loop reads CASSPGGLRGNTIYF. DNA for the CDR3: TGTGCCAGCAGCCCAGGGGGATTGAGAGGAAACACCATATATTTT. V gene TRBV9 combines with J gene TRBJ1-3, with 7 bases lining up with TRBD1. Germline V lookup: CDR1 SGDLS, CDR2 YYNGEE. Losses at the gene ends were 4 bases for V and 4 bases for J; bases not matched to a gene: 8. CDR3 size: 15 residues.

The J gene is TRBJ1-1, the V gene TRBV7-2, with D perhaps matching TRBD1 (6 bases). V lost 2 bases, J lost 6 bases, and 10 bases lay in between. The CDR3 consists of 13 residues. Germline lookup yields CDR1 SGHTA and CDR2 FQGNSA. Here the CDR3 DNA reads TGTGCCAGCAGCTTACCGGCAGGGGCTGAAGCTTTCTTT. Translating gives CASSLPAGAEAFF.

The J gene is TRBJ2-2, the V gene TRBV5-4; D call uncertain. Trimming shortened V by 3 bases and J by 4 bases, and 7 bases separated the two germline ends. CDR1 is SGHNT, CDR2 YYREEE, per germline (reference sequence). CDR3 length: 13 residues. The CDR3 here is CASSSPGTGELFF. The CDR3 nucleotides read TGTGCCAGCAGCTCCCCCGGCACCGGGGAGCTGTTTTTT.

The genes are TRBV6-5 and TRBJ2-2; no firm D call. The CDR3 spans 15 residues. Germline V gives CDR1 MNHEY, CDR2 SVGAGI. Trimming pared 0 bases from V and 0 bases from J, leaving 5 bases between. The CDR3 loop is CASSYSQTNTGELFF. The CDR3 DNA reads as TGTGCCAGCAGTTACTCCCAGACGAACACCGGGGAGCTGTTTTTT.

V and J are TRBV5-1 and TRBJ2-3, with TRBD2 matching over 12 bases. This CDR3 has 18 amino acids. Germline trimming cut 0 bases from V and 7 bases from J; bases unmatched to any gene: 12. Germline lookup yields CDR1 SGHRS and CDR2 YFSETQ. CDR3 protein: CASSLDPMTSGSGYTQYF. CDR3 DNA sequence: TGCGCCAGCAGCTTGGACCCAATGACTAGCGGGAGCGGATATACGCAGTATTTT. Combining the CDR3 with reference TRBV5-1 and TRBJ2-3 gives the whole variable domain KAGVTQTPRYLIKTRGQQVTLSCSPISGHRSVSWYQQTPGQGLQFLFEYFSETQRNKGNFPGRFSGRQFSNSRSEMNVSTLELGDSALYLCASSLDPMTSGSGYTQYFGPGTRLTVL.

A single count supports this clone. CDR3 sequence: CASSAQRESYNEQFF. CDR3 sequence (DNA): TGTGCCAGCAGCGCCCAGCGGGAGTCCTACAATGAGCAGTTCTTC. J is TRBJ2-1 and V is TRBV28; 8 bases fit TRBD2. The germline gives CDR1 MDHEN, CDR2 SYDVKM. V lost 6 bases and J lost 1; bases outside the gene matches: 5. The CDR3 loop spans 15 amino acids.

The chain has TRBV6-6 and TRBJ2-5; TRBD2 is a possible D gene (5 bases). With 2 bases removed from V and 4 bases from J, the gap between germline ends came to 14 bases. The CDR3 spans 15 residues. CDR1 and CDR2 (germline): MNHNY, SVGAGI (reference sequence). The CDR3 sequence: CASSYEAGVRETQYF. The CDR3 bases are TGTGCCAGCAGTTACGAGGCGGGCGTCCGAGAGACCCAGTACTTC.

V usage is TRBV5-4 and J usage is TRBJ2-1, with TRBD2 as a possible D gene (5 bases). Trimming left V 5 bases short and J 6 bases short, with 21 bases between. Per germline, CDR1 SGHNT and CDR2 YYREEE (reference sequence). CDR3 length: 16 amino acids. CDR3 nucleotides: TGTGCCAGCAGGAACATTAGCGAAACCCGTGGCAATGAGCAGTTCTTC. Translated, it gives CASRNISETRGNEQFF.

This chain connects TRBV6-6 to TRBJ2-3; no clear D. From germline, CDR1 is MNHNY and CDR2 SVGAGI (reference sequence). The CDR3 spans 13 residues. The V gene lost 2 bases and the J gene lost 5 bases, with 8 bases spanning the gap. CDR3 amino acids: CASSYNYKDTQYF. CDR3 in DNA: TGTGCCAGCAGTTACAACTATAAAGATACGCAGTATTTT.

The CDR3 reads CASSPGDRGNQPQHF. The CDR3 bases are TGTGCCAGCAGCCCTGGGGACAGGGGCAATCAGCCCCAGCATTTT. The chain recombines TRBV7-6 with TRBJ1-5, with 9 bases identical to TRBD1. The CDR3 is 15 amino acids. Germline V lookup: CDR1 SGHVS, CDR2 FNYEAQ. V lost 5 bases to trimming and J lost 2 bases; unmatched junction nucleotides: 4.

The chain has TRBV4-2 and TRBJ2-3; possible D gene TRBD2, 6 bases. This CDR3 spans 16 amino acids. Germline CDR1 and CDR2: LGHNA and YNFKEQ. Deletions cut 5 bases from V and 0 bases from J, with 15 bases between. The CDR3 loop reads CASSSSRGSSTDTQYF. CDR3 nucleotides: TGTGCCAGCAGCTCCTCCCGGGGGTCTAGCACAGATACGCAGTATTTT.

The CDR3 DNA reads as TGTGCCAGCACTTCGCAGGGTCTGAACACTGAAGCTTTCTTT. It translates to CASTSQGLNTEAFF. This rearrangement joins TRBV7-9 to TRBJ1-1; the D gene is possibly TRBD1 (5 bases). The V end was cut by 7 bases, the J end by 0 bases, with 12 bases between. The germline CDR1 and CDR2 sequences are SEHNR and FQNEAQ (reference sequence). CDR3 size: 14 residues.

J is TRBJ1-2 and V is TRBV5-6, with 10 bases identical to TRBD1. Germline-derived CDR1 and CDR2 are SGHDT and YYEEEE. This CDR3 contains 15 residues. With 3 bases clipped from V and 3 bases from J, the junction kept 5 bases outside the gene matches. The CDR3 sequence: CASSSSGTGDYGYTF. CDR3 DNA: TGTGCCAGCAGCTCATCCGGGACAGGGGACTATGGCTACACCTTC. Variable domain in full (rest from reference TRBV5-6 and TRBJ1-2): DAGVTQSPTHLIKTRGQQVTLRCSPKSGHDTVSWYQQALGQGPQFIFQYYEEEERQRGNFPDRFSGHQFPNYSSELNVNALLLGDSALYLCASSSSGTGDYGYTFGSGTRLTVV.

The V and J genes are TRBV18 and TRBJ2-3; TRBD1 aligns across 9 bases. The CDR3 length is 14 residues. The V segment lost 3 bases and the J segment 4 bases; nucleotides outside the gene matches: 2. Germline-derived CDR1 and CDR2 are KGHSH and LQKENI. For the CDR3, the DNA is TGTGCCAGCTCACCGGACAGGGGCCCAGATACGCAGTATTTT. Translated: CASSPDRGPDTQYF.

The V gene is TRBV2, the J gene TRBJ1-1; the D gene is possibly TRBD1 (5 bases). Germline CDR1 SNHLY, CDR2 FYNNEI. The CDR3 extends over 15 amino acids. Trimming pared 6 bases from V and 1 base from J, leaving 15 bases between. The CDR3 DNA sequence: TGTGCCAGCAGGCTAAGACAGCTCAAGAACACTGAAGCTTTCTTT. It is translated as CASRLRQLKNTEAFF.

The V call is TRBV5-4, the J call TRBJ2-2, with D maybe TRBD1 (7 bases). Per germline, CDR1 SGHNT and CDR2 YYREEE (reference sequence). The CDR3 extends over 14 amino acids. Trimming took 6 bases from V and 1 from J, leaving 10 bases between them. CDR3 DNA sequence: TGTGCCAGCACCCAGGGGGGGAACACCGGGGAGCTGTTTTTT. It codes for CASTQGGNTGELFF.